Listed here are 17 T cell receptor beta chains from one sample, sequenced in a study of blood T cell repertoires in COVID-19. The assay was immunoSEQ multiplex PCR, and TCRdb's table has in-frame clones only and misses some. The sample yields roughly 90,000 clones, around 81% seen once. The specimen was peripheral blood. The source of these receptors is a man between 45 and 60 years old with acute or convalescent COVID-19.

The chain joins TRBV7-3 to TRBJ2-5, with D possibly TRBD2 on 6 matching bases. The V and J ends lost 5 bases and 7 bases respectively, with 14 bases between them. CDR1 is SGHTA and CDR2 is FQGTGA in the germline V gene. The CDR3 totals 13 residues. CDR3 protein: CASSRDSQGTQYF. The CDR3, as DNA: TGTGCCAGCAGCAGGGACTCCCAGGGGACCCAGTACTTC.

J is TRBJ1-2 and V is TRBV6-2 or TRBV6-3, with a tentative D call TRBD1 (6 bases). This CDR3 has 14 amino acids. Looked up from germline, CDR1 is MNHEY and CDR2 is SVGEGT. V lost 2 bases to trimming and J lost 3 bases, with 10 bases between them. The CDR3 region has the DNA TGTGCCAGCAGTTACGCAGGGGAATACTATGGCTACACCTTC. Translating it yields CASSYAGEYYGYTF.

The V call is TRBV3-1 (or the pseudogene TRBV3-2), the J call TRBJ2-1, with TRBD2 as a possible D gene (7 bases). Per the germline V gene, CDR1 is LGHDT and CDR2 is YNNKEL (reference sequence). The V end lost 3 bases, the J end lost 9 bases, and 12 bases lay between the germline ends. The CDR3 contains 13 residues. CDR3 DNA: TGTGCCAGCAGCCAGGGCGGGGGCACTGAGCAGTTCTTC. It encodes CASSQGGGTEQFF.

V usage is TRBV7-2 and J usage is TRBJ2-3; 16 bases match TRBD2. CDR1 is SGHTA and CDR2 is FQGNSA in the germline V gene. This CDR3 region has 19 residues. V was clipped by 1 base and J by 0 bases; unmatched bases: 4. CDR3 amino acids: CASSLDGTSGRASTDTQYF. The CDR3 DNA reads TGTGCCAGCAGCTTAGACGGGACTAGCGGGAGGGCTAGCACAGATACGCAGTATTTT.

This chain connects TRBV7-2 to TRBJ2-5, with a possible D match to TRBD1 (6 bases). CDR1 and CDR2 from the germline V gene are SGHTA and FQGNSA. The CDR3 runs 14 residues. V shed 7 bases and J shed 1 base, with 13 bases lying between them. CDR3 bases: TGTGCCAGCACCCGGGACATCCTCCAAGAGACCCAGTACTTC. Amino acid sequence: CASTRDILQETQYF. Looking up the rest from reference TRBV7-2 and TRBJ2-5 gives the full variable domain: GAGVSQSPSNKVTEKGKDVELRCDPISGHTALYWYRQSLGQGLEFLIYFQGNSAPDKSGLPSDRFSAERTGGSVSTLTIQRTQQEDSAVYLCASTRDILQETQYFGPGTRLLVL.

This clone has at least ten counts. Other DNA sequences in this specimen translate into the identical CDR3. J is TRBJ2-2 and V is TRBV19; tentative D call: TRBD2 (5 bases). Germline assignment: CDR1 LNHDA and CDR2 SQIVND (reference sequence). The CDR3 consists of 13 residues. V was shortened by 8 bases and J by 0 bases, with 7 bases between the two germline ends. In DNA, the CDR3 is TGTGCCAGTGCGGGTCCGAACACCGGGGAGCTGTTTTTT. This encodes CASAGPNTGELFF.

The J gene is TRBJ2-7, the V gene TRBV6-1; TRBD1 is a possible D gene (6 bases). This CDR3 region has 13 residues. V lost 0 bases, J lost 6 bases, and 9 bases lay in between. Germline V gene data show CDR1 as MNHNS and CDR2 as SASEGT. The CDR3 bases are TGTGCCAGCAGTGAAGCAGGGGGTGGCGAGCAGTACTTC. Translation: CASSEAGGGEQYF.

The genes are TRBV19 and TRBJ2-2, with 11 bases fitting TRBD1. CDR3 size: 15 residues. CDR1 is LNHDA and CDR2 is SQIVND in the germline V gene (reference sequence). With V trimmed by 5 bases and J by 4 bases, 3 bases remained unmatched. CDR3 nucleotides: TGTGCCAGTAGTCGGACAGGGGGCCGCACCGGGGAGCTGTTTTTT. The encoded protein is CASSRTGGRTGELFF.

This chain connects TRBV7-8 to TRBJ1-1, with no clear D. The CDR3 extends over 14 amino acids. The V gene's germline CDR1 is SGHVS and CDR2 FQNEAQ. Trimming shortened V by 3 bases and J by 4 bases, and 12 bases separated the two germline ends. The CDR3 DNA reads TGTGCCAGCAGCTTGGTTGGGCTGGGCACTGAAGCTTTCTTT. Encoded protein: CASSLVGLGTEAFF.

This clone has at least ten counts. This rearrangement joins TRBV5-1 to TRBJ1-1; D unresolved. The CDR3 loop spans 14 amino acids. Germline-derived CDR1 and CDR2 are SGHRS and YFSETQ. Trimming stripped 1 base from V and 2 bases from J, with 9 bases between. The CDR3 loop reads CASSLIASNTEAFF. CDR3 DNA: TGCGCCAGCAGCTTGATCGCAAGCAACACTGAAGCTTTCTTT.

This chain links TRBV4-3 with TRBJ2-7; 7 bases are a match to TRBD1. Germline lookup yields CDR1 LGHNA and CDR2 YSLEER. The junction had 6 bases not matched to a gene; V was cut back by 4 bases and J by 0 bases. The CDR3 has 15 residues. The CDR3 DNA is TGCGCCAGCAGCCGCACGACAGGGACCTCCTACGAGCAGTACTTC. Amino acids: CASSRTTGTSYEQYF.

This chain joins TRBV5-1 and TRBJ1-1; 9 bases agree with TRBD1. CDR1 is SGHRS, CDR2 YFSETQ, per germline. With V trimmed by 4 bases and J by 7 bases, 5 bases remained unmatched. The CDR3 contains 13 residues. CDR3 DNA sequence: TGCGCCAGCAGCCCTAGACAGGGGGGTGAAGCTTTCTTT. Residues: CASSPRQGGEAFF.

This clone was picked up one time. The CDR3 DNA follows: TGTGCCAGCAGCCCTTTAGGGGCAAGCGAGCAGTACTTC. Its protein is CASSPLGASEQYF. The rearrangement links TRBV7-2 to TRBJ2-7, with D maybe TRBD1 (5 bases). Trimming left V 5 bases short and J 6 bases short, with 14 bases between. CDR1 and CDR2 from the germline V gene are SGHTA and FQGNSA. The CDR3 is 13 amino acids.

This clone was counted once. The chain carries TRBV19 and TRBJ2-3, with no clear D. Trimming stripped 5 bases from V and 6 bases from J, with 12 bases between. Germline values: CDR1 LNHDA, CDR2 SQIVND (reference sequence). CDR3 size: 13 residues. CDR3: CASSFYSSDTQYF. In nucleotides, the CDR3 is TGTGCCAGTAGTTTCTACTCGTCCGATACGCAGTATTTT.

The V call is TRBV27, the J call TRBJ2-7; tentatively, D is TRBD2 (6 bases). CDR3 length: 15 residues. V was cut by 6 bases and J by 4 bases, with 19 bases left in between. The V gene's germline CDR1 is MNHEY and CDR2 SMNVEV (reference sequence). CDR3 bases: TGTGCCAGCAGCGGGCGGGACCGTCCGCATTACGAGCAGTACTTC. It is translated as CASSGRDRPHYEQYF.

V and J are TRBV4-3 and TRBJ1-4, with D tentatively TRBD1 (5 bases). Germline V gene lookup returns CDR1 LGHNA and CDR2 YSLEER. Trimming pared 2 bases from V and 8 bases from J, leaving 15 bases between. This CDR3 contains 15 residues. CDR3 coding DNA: TGCGCCAGCAGCCAATCTCAAGGGGAGGGGGAAAAACTGTTTTTT. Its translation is CASSQSQGEGEKLFF.

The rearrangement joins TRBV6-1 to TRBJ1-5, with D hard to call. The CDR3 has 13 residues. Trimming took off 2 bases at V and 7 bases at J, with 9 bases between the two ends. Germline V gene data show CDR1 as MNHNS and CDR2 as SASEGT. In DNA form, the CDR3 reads TGTGCCAGCAGTGAATACAGCATACAGCCCCAGCATTTT. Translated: CASSEYSIQPQHF.